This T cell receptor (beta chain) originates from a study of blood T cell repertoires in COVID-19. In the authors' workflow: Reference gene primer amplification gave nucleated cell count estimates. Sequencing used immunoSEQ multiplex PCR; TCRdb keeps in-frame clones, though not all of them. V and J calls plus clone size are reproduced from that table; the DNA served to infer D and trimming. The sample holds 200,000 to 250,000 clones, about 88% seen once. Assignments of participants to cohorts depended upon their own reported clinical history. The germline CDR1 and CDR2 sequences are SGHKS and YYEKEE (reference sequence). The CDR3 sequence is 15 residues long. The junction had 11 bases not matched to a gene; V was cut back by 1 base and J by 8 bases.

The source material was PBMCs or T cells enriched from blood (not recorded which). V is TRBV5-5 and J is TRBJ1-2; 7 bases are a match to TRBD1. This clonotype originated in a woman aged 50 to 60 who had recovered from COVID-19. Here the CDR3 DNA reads TGTGCCAGCAGCTTGAGCGCTGGACAGGAGGGCGGCTACACCTTC. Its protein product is CASSLSAGQEGGYTF.